This entry features one T cell receptor (beta chain) sequence. Antigen unknown. TCRdb recomputed calls from the RT-PCR reads with MiXCR, one row per CDR3 protein. Of fewer than 750,000 distinct CDR3 sequences in the sample, around 15% were seen once. The record originates from a study of response to subunit inactivated influenza vaccine. This CDR3 comprises 15 residues. The V gene's germline CDR1 is SNHLY and CDR2 FYNNEI. V lost 6 bases and J 0 bases, leaving 9 bases between the germline ends. Study-wide findings and caveats: After each seasonal influenza vaccination, few new T cells are recruited, the authors suggested.

The sequenced sample was PBMCs from blood, obtained roughly 12 days after vaccination. The sequence was obtained from a man aged 50-59 years who received an inactivated influenza vaccine. The chain joins TRBV2 to TRBJ2-6, with D unclear. The CDR3 nucleotides are TGTGCCAGCAGCCTAGGATACTCTGGGGCCAACGTCCTGACTTTC. Its translation is CASSLGYSGANVLTF.